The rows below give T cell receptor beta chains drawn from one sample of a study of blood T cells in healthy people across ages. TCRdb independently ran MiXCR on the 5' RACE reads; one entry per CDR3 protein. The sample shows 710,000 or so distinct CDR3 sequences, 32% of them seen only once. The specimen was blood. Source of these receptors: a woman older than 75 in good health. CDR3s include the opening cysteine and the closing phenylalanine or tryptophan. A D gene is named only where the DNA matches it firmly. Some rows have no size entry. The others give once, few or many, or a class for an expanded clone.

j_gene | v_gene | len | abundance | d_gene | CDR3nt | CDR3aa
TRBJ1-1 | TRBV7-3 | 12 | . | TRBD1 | TGTGCCAGCAGCCCATCGGGACAGGAAGCTTTCTTT | CASSPSGQEAFF
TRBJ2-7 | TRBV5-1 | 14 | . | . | TGTGCCAGCAGCCTCCGACTGGGGAAGGGCGAGCAGTACTTC | CASSLRLGKGEQYF
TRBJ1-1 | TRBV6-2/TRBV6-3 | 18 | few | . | TGTGCCAGCAGTTACACCACGGGGGCAGGCGGCATGAACACTGAAGCTTTCTTT | CASSYTTGAGGMNTEAFF
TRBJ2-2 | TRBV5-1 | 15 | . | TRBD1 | TGCGCCAGCAGCGCAACCGGGACAGCTAAGAATAAGCTGTTTTTT | CASSATGTAKNKLFF
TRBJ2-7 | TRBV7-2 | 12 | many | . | TGTGCCAGCAGCTCTAACCAGGGGGAGCAGTACTTC | CASSSNQGEQYF
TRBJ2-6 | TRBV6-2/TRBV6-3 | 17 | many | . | TGTGCCAGCAGTACTGAGGGACAACCTTCTGGGGCCAACGTCCTGACTTTC | CASSTEGQPSGANVLTF
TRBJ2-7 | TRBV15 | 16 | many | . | TGTGCCACCAGCAGAGAGTACGACAGGAGCTCCTACGAGCAGTACTTC | CATSREYDRSSYEQYF
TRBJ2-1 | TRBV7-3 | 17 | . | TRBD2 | TGTGCCAGCAGCCGCGAGGGGACTAGCGGGGCCTACAATGAGCAGTTCTTC | CASSREGTSGAYNEQFF
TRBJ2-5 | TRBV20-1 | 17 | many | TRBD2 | TGCAGTGCTAGCCCTCCGGGCGCGGGGGAGATCCAAGAGACCCAGTACTTC | CSASPPGAGEIQETQYF
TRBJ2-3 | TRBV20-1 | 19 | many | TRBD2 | TGCAGTGCTAGAAAGCAGGGCCTATTTAGCGGGGGTCACACAGATACGCAGTATTTT | CSARKQGLFSGGHTDTQYF
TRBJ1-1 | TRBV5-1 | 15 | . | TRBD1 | TGCGCCAGCAGTTACGGGACAGGGATGAACACTGAAGCTTGCTTT | CASSYGTGMNTEACF
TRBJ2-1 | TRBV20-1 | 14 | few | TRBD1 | TGCAGTGCCCCTGACAGGGGCTCCTACAATGAGCAGTTCTTC | CSAPDRGSYNEQFF
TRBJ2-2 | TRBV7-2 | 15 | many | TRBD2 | TGTGCCAGCAGCCTCGGGGGCGGGGGGACCGGGGAGCTGTTTTTT | CASSLGGGGTGELFF
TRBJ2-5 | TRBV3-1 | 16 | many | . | TGTGCCAGCAGCCAAGATTCGGACCCCGGGCGAGAGACCCAGTACTTC | CASSQDSDPGRETQYF
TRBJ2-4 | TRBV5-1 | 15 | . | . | TGCGCCAGCAGCTTGGGCGAAGCTACCCCCAACATTCAGTACTTC | CASSLGEATPNIQYF
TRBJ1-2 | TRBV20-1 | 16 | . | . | TGCAGTGCTGGATCTGTAGGAACCGAGAGGGACTATGGCTACACCTTC | CSAGSVGTERDYGYTF
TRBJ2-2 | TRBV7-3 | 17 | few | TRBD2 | TGTGCCAGCAGCTTAATGATTAGCGGGGGGAACACCGGGGAGCTGTTTTTT | CASSLMISGGNTGELFF
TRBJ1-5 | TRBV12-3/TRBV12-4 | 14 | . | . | TGTGCCAGCAGTTTAGGGGACCTTGCCCAGGCCCAGCATTTT | CASSLGDLAQAQHF
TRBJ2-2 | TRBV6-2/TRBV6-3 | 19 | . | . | TGTGCCAGCAGTTACTCATCCCGTTCGGGGGGCAGGGATGCCGGGGAGCTGTTTTTT | CASSYSSRSGGRDAGELFF
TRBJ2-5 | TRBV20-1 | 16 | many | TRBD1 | TGCAGTGCTCCCGACGACAGGGGTCGTCTTCATCGGACCCAGTACTTC | CSAPDDRGRLHRTQYF
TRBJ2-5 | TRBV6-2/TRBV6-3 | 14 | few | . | TGTGCCAGCAGCCGACTGGAAACTAGTGGGACCCAGTACTTC | CASSRLETSGTQYF
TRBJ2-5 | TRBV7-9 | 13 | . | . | TGTGTCAGCAGCTTCCGGGGAACGGAGACCCAGTACTTC | CVSSFRGTETQYF
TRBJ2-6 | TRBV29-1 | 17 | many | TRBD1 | TGCAGCGCCAAACCAGGTACAGGGGACTCTGGGGCCAACGTCCTGACTTTC | CSAKPGTGDSGANVLTF